The rows below give T cell receptor beta chains drawn from one sample of a study of T cell responses to AZD1222 COVID-19 vaccine. TCRdb's table, derived via immunoSEQ multiplex PCR, lists solely in-frame clones and lacks some. The repertoire holds 140,000 to 150,000 clones, with 80% to 85% as singletons. The specimen was peripheral blood, collected on day 0 of MenACWY control vaccination. All receptors derive from an adult in good health. Each CDR3 is given with its conserved first and last residue. The order of the fields is J gene, clone size, V gene, D gene, CDR3 protein, CDR3 DNA. D genes are given only for firm matches. Clone size, where shown, is once, few, many, or a class for clones that have expanded.

J: TRBJ2-2
size: -
V: TRBV24-1
D: TRBD1
CDR3: CATSDPGQGLAGELFF
DNA: TGTGCCACCAGTGATCCCGGACAGGGGTTGGCCGGGGAGCTGTTTTTT

J: TRBJ1-2
size: -
V: TRBV11-3
D: -
CDR3: CASSSGPGTFYYGYTF
DNA: TGTGCCAGCAGCTCGGGTCCCGGGACATTCTACTATGGCTACACCTTC

J: TRBJ1-1
size: -
V: TRBV6-6
D: -
CDR3: CASRGGTGKHAEAFF
DNA: TGTGCCAGCAGGGGGGGTACGGGGAAGCACGCTGAAGCTTTCTTT

J: TRBJ2-1
size: few
V: TRBV5-1
D: TRBD2
CDR3: CASSRASGGGSYNEQFF
DNA: TGCGCCAGCAGCCGAGCTAGCGGGGGAGGATCCTACAATGAGCAGTTCTTC

J: TRBJ1-3
size: -
V: TRBV5-1
D: -
CDR3: CASSPGSGGNTIYF
DNA: TGCGCCAGCAGCCCTGGATCCGGGGGAAACACCATATATTTT

J: TRBJ2-1
size: -
V: TRBV7-9
D: -
CDR3: CASSVREGGRNEQFF
DNA: TGTGCCAGCAGCGTACGAGAGGGGGGCCGAAATGAGCAGTTCTTC

J: TRBJ1-5
size: few
V: TRBV3-1/TRBV3-2
D: -
CDR3: CASSQAQSNQPQHF
DNA: TGTGCCAGCAGCCAAGCCCAGTCCAATCAGCCCCAGCATTTT

J: TRBJ2-3
size: -
V: TRBV6-5
D: -
CDR3: CASSYRGGRTDTQYF
DNA: TGTGCCAGCAGTTACCGTGGGGGGCGGACAGATACGCAGTATTTT

J: TRBJ1-1
size: -
V: TRBV19
D: -
CDR3: CASRGLRSTEAFF
DNA: TGTGCCAGTAGGGGGCTGCGAAGCACTGAAGCTTTCTTT

J: TRBJ2-3
size: -
V: TRBV6-5
D: -
CDR3: CASSLPAGAGDTQYF
DNA: TGTGCCAGCAGTCTTCCCGCGGGGGCCGGGGATACGCAGTATTTT

J: TRBJ2-5
size: -
V: TRBV3-1/TRBV3-2
D: TRBD2
CDR3: CASSQDRLRPGGGQGTQYF
DNA: TGTGCCAGCAGCCAAGATCGGTTGCGGCCGGGCGGGGGGCAGGGGACCCAGTACTTC

J: TRBJ2-1
size: -
V: TRBV13
D: -
CDR3: CASSFSSRQGNEQFF
DNA: TGTGCCAGCAGCTTTAGCTCCCGGCAGGGTAATGAGCAGTTCTTC

J: TRBJ2-1
size: -
V: TRBV5-4
D: TRBD1
CDR3: CASSSGQGSDNEQFF
DNA: TGTGCCAGCAGCTCGGGACAGGGGTCTGACAATGAGCAGTTCTTC

J: TRBJ2-1
size: few
V: TRBV6-1
D: TRBD2
CDR3: CASSELAGGYNEQFF
DNA: TGTGCCAGCAGTGAACTAGCGGGGGGGTACAATGAGCAGTTCTTC

J: TRBJ1-5
size: -
V: TRBV18
D: -
CDR3: CASSGGGGSNQPQHF
DNA: TGTGCCAGCTCAGGCGGGGGAGGCAGCAATCAGCCCCAGCATTTT

J: TRBJ2-3
size: -
V: TRBV7-2
D: TRBD2
CDR3: CASSARLAGGFTDTQYF
DNA: TGTGCCAGCAGCGCTCGACTAGCGGGGGGGTTCACAGATACGCAGTATTTT

J: TRBJ1-2
size: once
V: TRBV2
D: -
CDR3: CASSETGGGLSYGYTF
DNA: TGTGCCAGCAGTGAGACGGGAGGGGGTTTGAGCTATGGCTACACCTTC

J: TRBJ1-1
size: -
V: TRBV11-2
D: -
CDR3: CASSQGLHVTEAFF
DNA: TGTGCCAGCAGCCAGGGGCTCCACGTTACTGAAGCTTTCTTT

J: TRBJ2-5
size: -
V: TRBV5-1
D: TRBD2
CDR3: CASSPGTSGAEETQYF
DNA: TGCGCCAGCAGCCCCGGGACTAGCGGGGCCGAAGAGACCCAGTACTTC

J: TRBJ2-3
size: -
V: TRBV5-1
D: TRBD2
CDR3: CASSALLAGGPLDTQYF
DNA: TGCGCCAGCAGCGCCCTACTAGCGGGGGGGCCTTTGGATACGCAGTATTTT

J: TRBJ1-2
size: -
V: TRBV2
D: -
CDR3: CASSGPGTNYGYTF
DNA: TGTGCCAGCAGCGGACCAGGGACTAACTATGGCTACACCTTC

J: TRBJ2-2
size: -
V: TRBV5-1
D: -
CDR3: CASSQDWTNTGELFF
DNA: TGCGCCAGCAGCCAGGACTGGACGAACACCGGGGAGCTGTTTTTT

J: TRBJ1-5
size: -
V: TRBV30
D: -
CDR3: CAWSAGLDQPQHF
DNA: TGTGCCTGGAGCGCGGGACTCGATCAGCCCCAGCATTTT

J: TRBJ1-1
size: -
V: TRBV14
D: -
CDR3: CASSPNLQAGAFF
DNA: TGTGCCAGCAGCCCCAATTTACAGGCGGGAGCTTTCTTT

J: TRBJ1-1
size: -
V: TRBV19
D: TRBD1
CDR3: CASGDRGKGTEAFF
DNA: TGTGCCAGTGGCGACAGGGGGAAGGGCACTGAAGCTTTCTTT

J: TRBJ2-3
size: -
V: TRBV25-1
D: TRBD1
CDR3: CASSEAPDRDTDTQYF
DNA: TGTGCCAGCAGTGAGGCCCCCGACAGGGACACAGATACGCAGTATTTT

J: TRBJ1-6
size: -
V: TRBV28
D: TRBD1
CDR3: CASSFVLTGDNSPLHF
DNA: TGTGCCAGCAGTTTTGTCCTGACAGGGGATAATTCACCCCTCCACTTT

J: TRBJ2-1
size: -
V: TRBV30
D: TRBD1
CDR3: CAWTWDSYNEQFF
DNA: TGTGCCTGGACCTGGGACAGCTACAATGAGCAGTTCTTC

J: TRBJ1-4
size: once
V: TRBV4-1
D: -
CDR3: CASSQDQGLMVEKLFF
DNA: TGCGCCAGCAGCCAAGATCAAGGGCTAATGGTAGAAAAACTGTTTTTT

J: TRBJ1-2
size: once
V: TRBV4-2
D: TRBD1
CDR3: CASSQEGGSDKTF
DNA: TGTGCCAGCAGCCAAGAAGGGGGCTCGGATAAAACCTTC

J: TRBJ1-3
size: -
V: TRBV6-1
D: -
CDR3: CASSAAGAGIEGNTIYF
DNA: TGTGCCAGCAGTGCGGCAGGGGCGGGGATTGAGGGAAACACCATATATTTT

J: TRBJ2-2
size: -
V: TRBV7-6
D: -
CDR3: CASSSQGGSNTGELFF
DNA: TGTGCCAGCAGCTCCCAGGGGGGGTCGAACACCGGGGAGCTGTTTTTT

J: TRBJ1-4
size: -
V: TRBV5-5
D: -
CDR3: CASSRSQSGIEKLFF
DNA: TGTGCCAGCAGCCGTTCCCAGTCAGGGATTGAAAAACTGTTTTTT

J: TRBJ2-7
size: -
V: TRBV14
D: TRBD1
CDR3: CASSQDSPGGLGKQYF
DNA: TGTGCCAGCAGCCAAGATTCGCCAGGGGGCCTTGGAAAGCAGTACTTC

J: TRBJ2-1
size: once
V: TRBV25-1
D: TRBD1
CDR3: CATRGQGSYNEQFF
DNA: TGTGCCACCCGGGGACAGGGGTCCTACAATGAGCAGTTCTTC

J: TRBJ2-5
size: -
V: TRBV27
D: -
CDR3: CASSLKEGPGFAQYF
DNA: TGTGCCAGCAGTTTAAAGGAAGGACCGGGGTTCGCCCAGTACTTC

J: TRBJ1-2
size: few
V: TRBV28
D: -
CDR3: CASSYGQPDGYTF
DNA: TGTGCCAGCAGTTATGGGCAGCCGGATGGCTACACCTTC

J: TRBJ2-2
size: -
V: TRBV2
D: -
CDR3: CASSDSWARDTGELFF
DNA: TGTGCCAGCAGTGACTCGTGGGCCAGGGACACCGGGGAGCTGTTTTTT

J: TRBJ1-1
size: -
V: TRBV12-3/TRBV12-4
D: -
CDR3: CASSFQSSEAFF
DNA: TGTGCCAGCAGTTTTCAGAGTTCTGAAGCTTTCTTT

J: TRBJ1-1
size: -
V: TRBV28
D: -
CDR3: CASSLPGRFEAFF
DNA: TGTGCCAGCAGTTTGCCGGGGCGATTTGAAGCTTTCTTT

J: TRBJ1-1
size: -
V: TRBV6-4
D: -
CDR3: CASSLPVQKNTEAFF
DNA: TGTGCCAGCAGCCTCCCGGTCCAGAAGAACACTGAAGCTTTCTTT

J: TRBJ2-1
size: -
V: TRBV5-1
D: TRBD2
CDR3: CASTSGIHNEQFF
DNA: TGCGCCAGCACTAGCGGGATACACAATGAGCAGTTCTTC

J: TRBJ2-3
size: -
V: TRBV5-1
D: -
CDR3: CASSSAGRADTQYF
DNA: TGCGCCAGCAGTTCGGCAGGGCGCGCAGATACGCAGTATTTT

J: TRBJ1-2
size: -
V: TRBV24-1
D: -
CDR3: CATSEIRGRACYTF
DNA: TGTGCCACCAGTGAAATAAGGGGCAGGGCATGCTACACCTTC

J: TRBJ2-5
size: -
V: TRBV27
D: -
CDR3: CASGTLQTQYF
DNA: TGTGCCAGCGGCACGTTGCAGACCCAGTACTTC

J: TRBJ2-6
size: -
V: TRBV28
D: -
CDR3: CASSFQGPGANVLTF
DNA: TGTGCCAGCAGTTTTCAGGGACCCGGGGCCAACGTCCTGACTTTC

J: TRBJ2-5
size: -
V: TRBV5-1
D: TRBD2
CDR3: CASSYGTSEETQYF
DNA: TGCGCCAGCAGCTACGGGACTAGCGAAGAGACCCAGTACTTC

J: TRBJ1-1
size: few
V: TRBV11-2
D: -
CDR3: CASSLDMGSEAFF
DNA: TGTGCCAGCAGCTTAGATATGGGGAGTGAAGCTTTCTTT

J: TRBJ1-4
size: -
V: TRBV6-5
D: -
CDR3: CASRLTTNEKLFF
DNA: TGTGCCAGCAGACTCACGACTAATGAAAAACTGTTTTTT

J: TRBJ2-3
size: -
V: TRBV29-1
D: TRBD1
CDR3: CSARDRGRKDTQYF
DNA: TGCAGCGCCCGGGACAGGGGGCGCAAGGATACGCAGTATTTT

J: TRBJ1-1
size: once
V: TRBV18
D: -
CDR3: CASSPHKNTEAFF
DNA: TGTGCCAGCTCACCCCACAAGAACACTGAAGCTTTCTTT

J: TRBJ1-5
size: -
V: TRBV19
D: -
CDR3: CASSIRAGDQPQHF
DNA: TGTGCCAGTAGTATTAGGGCAGGTGATCAGCCCCAGCATTTT

J: TRBJ2-1
size: -
V: TRBV7-2
D: -
CDR3: CASSPSRDNEQFF
DNA: TGTGCCAGCAGCCCTAGCCGAGACAATGAGCAGTTCTTC

J: TRBJ2-3
size: -
V: TRBV9
D: -
CDR3: CASSHTGAYSDTQYF
DNA: TGTGCCAGCAGCCACACAGGAGCGTATTCAGATACGCAGTATTTT

J: TRBJ1-6
size: -
V: TRBV19
D: TRBD1
CDR3: CASSIPGRQGRNSPLHF
DNA: TGTGCCAGTAGTATCCCTGGGAGACAGGGTCGCAATTCACCCCTCCACTTT

J: TRBJ2-7
size: -
V: TRBV6-5
D: TRBD1
CDR3: CASLRGQGTYEQYF
DNA: TGTGCCAGCCTGAGGGGACAGGGGACCTACGAGCAGTACTTC

J: TRBJ2-7
size: -
V: TRBV18
D: -
CDR3: CASSGNTGGEQYF
DNA: TGTGCCAGCTCGGGGAATACTGGGGGCGAGCAGTACTTC